The present entry profiles one T cell receptor (beta chain) with its context. The data were obtained in a study of blood T cell repertoires in COVID-19. The CDR3 totals 13 residues. The ends lost 6 bases at V and 7 bases at J; junction bases unmatched: 5. The assay was immunoSEQ multiplex PCR, and TCRdb's table has in-frame clones only and misses some. This table has about 280,000 clones, 90% appearing once. This TCR was sampled from a woman aged 18-35 years with acute COVID-19. This rearrangement joins TRBV12-3 or TRBV12-4 to TRBJ1-3, with 8 bases aligning to TRBD1. Sequencing was performed on PBMCs or T cells enriched from blood (not recorded which). The DNA for the CDR3 is TGTGCCAGCAGCATCGACAGGGGCAACACCATATATTTT. Translating gives CASSIDRGNTIYF.